This TCR beta chain originates from a study of cytotoxic CD8 clonotypes in ibrutinib-treated CLL. The study's findings and limits: In sustained-remission versus progressing patients, sampling times differed.

Comments on this clone: The target antigen is unknown.

Profiling relied on immunoSEQ multiplex PCR, and the TCRdb table lists in-frame clones only, not all of them. The table shows about 130,000 clones, with 80% to 90% occurring only once. CDR1 is SGHRS and CDR2 is YFSETQ in the germline V gene. The CDR3 is 16 residues long. V was clipped by 4 bases and J by 9 bases; unmatched bases: 12. The receptor was derived from a human donor with chronic lymphocytic leukemia. The sequenced sample was PBMCs, obtained after 24 months of ibrutinib treatment. V usage is TRBV5-1 and J usage is TRBJ1-6; 8 bases match TRBD1. The CDR3 reads CASSLEGSGGSSPLHF. CDR3 sequence (DNA): TGCGCCAGCAGCCTGGAGGGGTCAGGGGGCTCTTCACCCCTCCACTTT. Full variable domain (rest looked up from reference TRBV5-1 and TRBJ1-6): KAGVTQTPRYLIKTRGQQVTLSCSPISGHRSVSWYQQTPGQGLQFLFEYFSETQRNKGNFPGRFSGRQFSNSRSEMNVSTLELGDSALYLCASSLEGSGGSSPLHFGNGTRLTVT.